The T cell receptor (beta chain) described here comes from a study of shared clonotypes between healthy human individuals. Sorted-subset replicate PCR reactions were performed with around 200 ng DNA, corresponding to about 32,000 T cell genomes. Method: immunoSEQ multiplex PCR; TCRdb's copy keeps in-frame clones and lacks some. There are 950,000 to 1,300,000 clones in the sample; around 74% occur only once, and 1.4% lies in the top ten. General study findings and limits: The study found lower generation probabilities in non-shared clonotypes than in those shared by all four donors. Incompleteness in sorted-subset sequencing, despite large depth, was shown by rarefaction.

Concerning this clone: Its antigen is unidentified. The same CDR3 is also encoded by other DNA sequences in this sample.

The CDR3 length is 14 residues. CDR1 is MNHEY and CDR2 is SMNVEV in the germline V gene (reference sequence). V was shortened by 5 bases and J by 1 base, with 12 bases between the two germline ends. This sequence originates from a man aged 18 to 30 in good health. The rearrangement links TRBV27 to TRBJ2-7, with no clear D. Sequencing was performed on memory CD4+ T cells sorted from blood. Subset: CD45RA-negative fraction. The CDR3 nucleotides read TGTGCCAGCAGTACCACTCTGGGTTCCTACGAGCAGTACTTC. It yields the protein CASSTTLGSYEQYF.